Presented here are 18 T cell receptor beta chains from one specimen sequenced in a study of early T cells in non-severe SARS-CoV-2 infection (dated by TCRdb to the early 2020s). The library relied on 5' RACE. These reads were obtained on a NextSeq 500. The public reads were reanalyzed by TCRdb: fastp trimming at Q25, MiXCR alignment, in-frame beta chains only. Rows with a matching CDR3 protein are joined into one entry that keeps the most common DNA and genes. Here the sample has about 83,000 distinct CDR3 sequences; less than 11% occur a single time. Approximately 8% of the sample is taken by the ten largest. This sample comprised whole blood, obtained at baseline. The receptor source for this set is an adult who was a healthcare worker with PCR-confirmed SARS-CoV-2 infection or an uninfected control (not recorded which).

The table lists this clonotype with many counts. The chain carries TRBV5-4 and TRBJ1-4; weak D call: TRBD1 (5 bases). V shed 4 bases and J shed 10 bases, with 23 bases lying between them. CDR1 and CDR2 from the germline V gene are SGHNT and YYREEE (reference sequence). The CDR3 length is 16 residues. The CDR3 nucleotides read TGTGCCAGCAGCCGGGGACCGGAGGGGCCTAGTGGAAAACTGTTTTTT. Translation gives CASSRGPEGPSGKLFF.

The chain has TRBV7-3 and TRBJ2-5; D gene ambiguous. Germline CDR1 SGHTA, CDR2 FQGTGA. This CDR3 comprises 11 residues. V lost 4 bases to trimming and J lost 9 bases, with 9 bases between them. Written as DNA, the CDR3 is TGTGCCAGCAGCTGCCCACTTCCCCAGTACTTC. This codes for CASSCPLPQYF. The full variable domain, rest sourced from reference TRBV7-3 and TRBJ2-5, is GAGVSQTPSNKVTEKGKYVELRCDPISGHTALYWYRQSLGQGPEFLIYFQGTGAADDSGLPNDRFFAVRPEGSVSTLKIQRTERGDSAVYLCASSCPLPQYFGPGTRLLVL.

This clonotype was counted between two and nine times. The CDR3 protein is CASSPQQGPNQPQHF. The CDR3 DNA reads as TGTGCCAGCAGCCCACAACAGGGGCCCAATCAGCCCCAGCATTTT. The chain combines TRBV7-6 with TRBJ1-5; TRBD1 matches at 7 bases. The ends lost 5 bases at V and 3 bases at J; junction bases unmatched: 7. CDR1 is SGHVS and CDR2 is FNYEAQ in the germline V gene. The CDR3 loop spans 15 amino acids.

The J gene is TRBJ2-1, the V gene TRBV28; the D gene is possibly TRBD2 (6 bases). Trimming took off 7 bases at V and 4 bases at J, with 8 bases between the two ends. Per the germline V gene, CDR1 is MDHEN and CDR2 is SYDVKM. CDR3 length: 12 amino acids. The CDR3 loop reads CASTRGYNEQFF. The CDR3 DNA follows: TGTGCCAGCACACGGGGGTACAATGAGCAGTTCTTC. Full variable domain (outside the CDR3, taken from reference TRBV28 and TRBJ2-1): DVKVTQSSRYLVKRTGEKVFLECVQDMDHENMFWYRQDPGLGLRLIYFSYDVKMKEKGDIPEGYSVSREKKERFSLILESASTNQTSMYLCASTRGYNEQFFGPGTRLTVL.

The CDR3 bases are TGCAGTGCTAGACCCGCCGGGCGGACTAGCACAGATACGCAGTATTTT. It translates to CSARPAGRTSTDTQYF. V gene TRBV20-1 combines with J gene TRBJ2-3; possibly TRBD2 for D (5 bases). V lost 2 bases and J 0 bases, leaving 15 bases between the germline ends. The CDR3 runs to 16 residues. Germline V lookup: CDR1 DFQATT, CDR2 SNEGSKA (reference sequence).

This clonotype appeared a few times. The chain recombines TRBV12-3 or TRBV12-4 with TRBJ2-7; D is unresolved. This CDR3 spans 12 amino acids. Trimming removed 4 bases from V and 4 bases from J, with 8 bases in between. CDR3 sequence (DNA): TGTGCCAGCAGTTCAAGTTTTTACGAGCAGTACTTC. Translating gives CASSSSFYEQYF.

V and J are TRBV5-5 and TRBJ2-7; D gene unclear. Germline loops: CDR1 SGHKS, CDR2 YYEKEE (reference sequence). This CDR3 has 15 residues. Trimming removed 4 bases from V and 5 bases from J, with 19 bases in between. CDR3 nucleotides: TGTGCCAGCAGCCAGCGTGGAGCCGCTAACCACGAGCAGTACTTC. This encodes CASSQRGAANHEQYF.

This rearrangement joins TRBV11-2 to TRBJ2-7; D may be TRBD2 (5 bases). Trimming removed 5 bases from V and 4 bases from J, with 15 bases in between. This CDR3 contains 14 residues. The germline CDR1 and CDR2 sequences are SGHAT and FQNNGV. The CDR3 protein is CASSPIGSLYEQYF. The CDR3 nucleotides are TGTGCCAGCAGCCCGATAGGGAGCTTGTACGAGCAGTACTTC.

This sequence joins TRBV3-1 and TRBJ2-7; tentatively, D is TRBD1 (6 bases). V was clipped by 11 bases and J by 0 bases, with 17 bases between them. Germline V gives CDR1 LGHDT, CDR2 YNNKEL (reference sequence). This CDR3 spans 14 amino acids. DNA of the CDR3: TGTGCCGCCGGCCCCGGACAGTCCTCCTACGAGCAGTACTTC. Its protein product is CAAGPGQSSYEQYF.

The gene calls are TRBV4-1 and TRBJ2-1; D not resolved. The CDR3 is 15 amino acids. The germline gives CDR1 MGHRA, CDR2 YSYEKL. The V gene lost 0 bases and the J gene lost 2 bases, with 8 bases spanning the gap. The CDR3 loop is CASSQDWGPYNEQFF. In DNA, the CDR3 is TGCGCCAGCAGCCAAGATTGGGGTCCCTACAATGAGCAGTTCTTC.

The genes are TRBV12-3 or TRBV12-4 and TRBJ1-2; no clear D gene. The length of the CDR3 is 11 residues. The V end was cut by 4 bases, the J end by 8 bases, with 8 bases between. The CDR3 DNA sequence: TGTGCCAGCAGTTCATTAGGAGGCTACACCTTC. This encodes CASSSLGGYTF.

The chain has TRBV7-9 and TRBJ2-7; no clear D. The CDR3 runs to 12 residues. Trimming pared 6 bases from V and 2 bases from J, leaving 8 bases between. The germline V gene encodes CDR1 SEHNR and CDR2 FQNEAQ (reference sequence). CDR3 in amino acids: CASSRVPYEQYF. The CDR3 coding sequence is TGTGCCAGCAGTCGGGTTCCCTACGAGCAGTACTTC.

This chain connects TRBV7-2 to TRBJ2-7, with TRBD2 matching 7 bases. CDR1 and CDR2 from the germline V gene are SGHTA and FQGNSA. V lost 5 bases and J lost 2; bases outside the gene matches: 18. The CDR3 covers 18 residues. The CDR3 here is CASSLRLGGRTNAYEQYF. As DNA, the CDR3 is TGTGCCAGCAGCCTGCGACTGGGCGGGAGAACCAACGCCTACGAGCAGTACTTC.

J is TRBJ1-1 and V is TRBV28; a weak D match, TRBD1 (6 bases). Trimming shortened V by 6 bases and J by 3 bases, and 20 bases separated the two germline ends. Germline V gene lookup returns CDR1 MDHEN and CDR2 SYDVKM. The CDR3 is made up of 16 amino acids. The CDR3 loop reads CASRLPVGGAHTEAFF. The CDR3 DNA reads TGTGCCAGCAGACTACCCGTGGGGGGGGCGCACACTGAAGCTTTCTTT.

The sample holds a few counts of this clonotype. The chain couples TRBV20-1 to TRBJ2-7; TRBD1 matches at 7 bases. After removal of 5 bases from V and 3 bases from J, the junction contained 7 bases not matched to a gene. The length of the CDR3 is 13 residues. Germline V gene lookup returns CDR1 DFQATT and CDR2 SNEGSKA (reference sequence). The CDR3 protein is CSARQGPIYEQYF. The CDR3 DNA reads TGCAGTGCTCGACAGGGTCCCATCTACGAGCAGTACTTC.

This clonotype was seen repeatedly, ten times or more. The chain uses TRBV21-1 and TRBJ1-4; TRBD1, the table's D call, was not compared with the DNA. TRBV21-1 is a known pseudogene. The CDR3 is 15 residues long. CDR3 nucleotide sequence: TGTGCCAGCAGCAAAGGTCCGGGGGGGGCTGAAAAACTGTTTTTT. Amino acid sequence: CASSKGPGGAEKLFF.

This clonotype was observed at least ten times. The chain joins TRBV12-3 or TRBV12-4 to TRBJ2-3; TRBD2 might be the D (6 bases). Trimming shortened V by 5 bases and J by 6 bases, and 15 bases separated the two germline ends. The CDR3 extends over 14 amino acids. The CDR3 DNA reads as TGTGCCAGCAGTCTTAGCGGTGTCAGGGATACGCAGTATTTT. Its translation is CASSLSGVRDTQYF.

This clonotype was counted between two and nine times. The chain joins TRBV27 to TRBJ2-5, with D possibly TRBD2 on 6 matching bases. Trimming cost V 6 bases and J 3 bases, with 11 bases left between them. The CDR3 loop spans 13 amino acids. Germline V gene data show CDR1 as MNHEY and CDR2 as SMNVEV (reference sequence). CDR3 DNA: TGTGCCAGCAGCCGGACTATAAAAGAGACCCAGTACTTC. The encoded protein is CASSRTIKETQYF.